This T cell receptor beta chain stems from a study of cytomegalovirus exposure and HLA in healthy donors. Study context: A subsequent analysis stated that the 120 or so validation repertoires were run on the same platform as the roughly 620 first-cohort repertoires. Study-wide results and caveats: The listing of 150 to 200 TCR beta chains classed them as cytomegalovirus-associated. That first-cohort TCR clusters tended to co-occur in the roughly 130 validation repertoires was found in a later analysis.

Produced via immunoSEQ multiplex PCR; TCRdb's table is partial and in-frame only. The sample has some 190,000 clones; approximately 86% are singletons. The CDR3 totals 15 residues. Trimming pared 5 bases from V and 4 bases from J, leaving 18 bases between. Germline V gene data show CDR1 as SGHNT and CDR2 as YENEEA. Worth noting for this clone: What it binds is unknown.

J is TRBJ2-7 and V is TRBV11-3; a weak D match, TRBD2 (5 bases). The sample consisted of PBMCs. The clonotype originates from a man under 40 in good health and CMV-seropositive. In nucleotides, the CDR3 is TGTGCCAGCAGCCGAGCCTCTCGGGGTAGGTACGAGCAGTACTTC. Encoded protein: CASSRASRGRYEQYF. The full variable domain, with the rest looked up from reference TRBV11-3 and TRBJ2-7, is EAGVVQSPRYKIIEKKQPVAFWCNPISGHNTLYWYLQNLGQGPELLIRYENEEAVDDSQLPKDRFSAERLKGVDSTLKIQPAELGDSAVYLCASSRASRGRYEQYFGPGTRLTVT.